The source of this T cell receptor beta chain is a study of T cell changes during pregnancy in multiple sclerosis. The repertoire was sequenced with immunoSEQ multiplex PCR; TCRdb's copy has only in-frame clones and lacks some. This sample has tens of thousands of clones, with roughly nine tenths found just once. The length of the CDR3 is 16 residues. The junction had 10 bases not matched to a gene; V was cut back by 0 bases and J by 7 bases. The V gene's germline CDR1 is SGDLS and CDR2 YYNGEE. The clonotype originates from a female donor with multiple sclerosis, enrolled in a pregnancy study. Sequenced material: CD4+ T cells from peripheral blood mononuclear cells, taken in the first trimester of pregnancy. The chain couples TRBV9 to TRBJ1-2; 9 nucleotides line up with TRBD1. CDR3 in DNA: TGTGCCAGCAGCGTAGGAGGGGGACAGGGAAGCGGTGGCTACACCTTC. It specifies CASSVGGGQGSGGYTF.